These T cell receptor beta chains were read from a single sample in a study of blood T cell repertoires in COVID-19. Measured with immunoSEQ multiplex PCR; TCRdb has only the in-frame clones, and not every one. This sample yields about 200,000 clones, of which around 94% are seen a single time; around 0.8% belongs to the top ten. Sequencing input: peripheral blood. All receptors come from a young man with COVID-19, enrolled during active disease. The CDR3 runs from the conserved cysteine through the conserved F or W. D genes are given only for firm matches. Clone size, where shown, is once, few, many, or a class for clones that have expanded.

CDR3aa: CAGRVDEKLFF
CDR3nt: TGTGCCGGGAGGGTGGACGAAAAACTGTTTTTT
d_gene: NA
v_gene: TRBV6-4
j_gene: TRBJ1-4
abundance: NA

CDR3aa: CASSLLQGSEKLFF
CDR3nt: TGTGCCAGCAGCTTACTTCAGGGCTCTGAAAAACTGTTTTTT
d_gene: NA
v_gene: TRBV7-9
j_gene: TRBJ1-4
abundance: NA

CDR3aa: CASSLEGVGTGELFF
CDR3nt: TGTGCCAGCAGCTTAGAGGGAGTAGGGACCGGGGAGCTGTTTTTT
d_gene: NA
v_gene: TRBV11-2
j_gene: TRBJ2-2
abundance: NA

CDR3aa: CASSGDRTLNTEAFF
CDR3nt: TGTGCCAGCAGCGGAGACAGGACTTTGAACACTGAAGCTTTCTTT
d_gene: NA
v_gene: TRBV2
j_gene: TRBJ1-1
abundance: NA

CDR3aa: CASSTGLAGGSTGELFF
CDR3nt: TGCGCCAGCAGCACGGGACTAGCGGGGGGAAGCACCGGGGAGCTGTTTTTT
d_gene: TRBD2
v_gene: TRBV5-1
j_gene: TRBJ2-2
abundance: NA

CDR3aa: CASSLGTDLNTGELFF
CDR3nt: TGTGCCAGCTCACTTGGGACAGACTTGAACACCGGGGAGCTGTTTTTT
d_gene: TRBD1
v_gene: TRBV18
j_gene: TRBJ2-2
abundance: NA

CDR3aa: CASSEARGSVTEAFF
CDR3nt: TGTGCCAGCAGTGAAGCGCGGGGTTCGGTCACTGAAGCTTTCTTT
d_gene: NA
v_gene: TRBV2
j_gene: TRBJ1-1
abundance: NA

CDR3aa: CASSYRSLGTDYGYTF
CDR3nt: TGTGCCAGCAGTTACAGGTCGCTGGGCACCGACTATGGCTACACCTTC
d_gene: NA
v_gene: TRBV6-5
j_gene: TRBJ1-2
abundance: NA

CDR3aa: CASSGLGTSGGDTQYF
CDR3nt: TGTGCCAGTAGTGGTTTAGGGACTAGCGGGGGGGATACGCAGTATTTT
d_gene: TRBD2
v_gene: TRBV19
j_gene: TRBJ2-3
abundance: NA

CDR3aa: CASRTSSGNTIYF
CDR3nt: TGTGCCAGCAGAACTAGCTCTGGAAACACCATATATTTT
d_gene: NA
v_gene: TRBV6-5
j_gene: TRBJ1-3
abundance: NA

CDR3aa: CASRTDSYNSPLHF
CDR3nt: TGTGCCAGTAGAACCGACAGTTATAATTCACCCCTCCACTTT
d_gene: NA
v_gene: TRBV19
j_gene: TRBJ1-6
abundance: NA

CDR3aa: CASSVGEGYGYTF
CDR3nt: TGCGCCAGCAGCGTCGGGGAGGGCTATGGCTACACCTTC
d_gene: NA
v_gene: TRBV5-1
j_gene: TRBJ1-2
abundance: NA

CDR3aa: CAISAGGQPQHF
CDR3nt: TGTGCCATCAGTGCAGGGGGCCAGCCCCAGCATTTT
d_gene: TRBD1
v_gene: TRBV10-3
j_gene: TRBJ1-5
abundance: NA

CDR3aa: CAVSGGRGDTQYF
CDR3nt: TGCGCCGTTAGCGGGGGCCGGGGGGATACGCAGTATTTT
d_gene: TRBD2
v_gene: TRBV5-1
j_gene: TRBJ2-3
abundance: NA

CDR3aa: CASSDQRQASRYGYTF
CDR3nt: TGTGCCAGCAGCGATCAAAGACAGGCCTCTCGGTATGGCTACACCTTC
d_gene: NA
v_gene: TRBV21-1
j_gene: TRBJ1-2
abundance: once

CDR3aa: CASSRERRGTEAFF
CDR3nt: TGTGCCAGCAGTAGGGAAAGGAGGGGAACTGAAGCTTTCTTT
d_gene: NA
v_gene: TRBV6-6
j_gene: TRBJ1-1
abundance: NA

CDR3aa: CASAGQGPTNEKLFF
CDR3nt: TGTGCCAGTGCCGGACAGGGGCCAACTAATGAAAAACTGTTTTTT
d_gene: TRBD1
v_gene: TRBV19
j_gene: TRBJ1-4
abundance: NA

CDR3aa: CAEGDRGGETQYF
CDR3nt: TGTGCCGAGGGGGACAGGGGCGGCGAGACCCAGTACTTC
d_gene: TRBD1
v_gene: TRBV27
j_gene: TRBJ2-5
abundance: NA

CDR3aa: CASRGGSGGYGYTF
CDR3nt: TGTGCCAGCAGAGGTGGGTCAGGGGGCTATGGCTACACCTTC
d_gene: TRBD1
v_gene: TRBV28
j_gene: TRBJ1-2
abundance: NA

CDR3aa: CASSYPGTGGTGELFF
CDR3nt: TGTGCCAGCAGTTACCCCGGGACAGGGGGCACCGGGGAGCTGTTTTTT
d_gene: TRBD1
v_gene: TRBV28
j_gene: TRBJ2-2
abundance: NA

CDR3aa: CASSSITDTQYF
CDR3nt: TGTGCCAGCAGCTCTATCACAGATACGCAGTATTTT
d_gene: NA
v_gene: TRBV12-3/TRBV12-4
j_gene: TRBJ2-3
abundance: NA

CDR3aa: CASSSGQLRSSGNTIYF
CDR3nt: TGTGCCAGCAGCTCGGGACAGCTCCGATCCTCTGGAAACACCATATATTTT
d_gene: TRBD1
v_gene: TRBV13
j_gene: TRBJ1-3
abundance: NA

CDR3aa: CASSQTGNQETQYF
CDR3nt: TGTGCCAGCAGTCAAACAGGGAACCAAGAGACCCAGTACTTC
d_gene: NA
v_gene: TRBV6-2/TRBV6-3
j_gene: TRBJ2-5
abundance: NA

CDR3aa: CASSATHETAANSPLHF
CDR3nt: TGTGCCAGCTCGGCAACCCACGAGACAGCCGCAAATTCACCCCTCCACTTT
d_gene: NA
v_gene: TRBV18
j_gene: TRBJ1-6
abundance: NA

CDR3aa: CASSRQGARDTEAFF
CDR3nt: TGTGCCAGCAGCCGACAGGGGGCGCGGGACACTGAAGCTTTCTTT
d_gene: TRBD1
v_gene: TRBV3-1/TRBV3-2
j_gene: TRBJ1-1
abundance: NA

CDR3aa: CASSQLRTSGGGSYEQYF
CDR3nt: TGCGCCAGCAGCCAACTCCGGACTAGCGGGGGGGGATCCTACGAGCAGTACTTC
d_gene: TRBD2
v_gene: TRBV4-1
j_gene: TRBJ2-7
abundance: NA

CDR3aa: CASSTDSLNSPLHF
CDR3nt: TGCGCCAGCAGCACTGACAGCTTAAATTCACCCCTCCACTTT
d_gene: NA
v_gene: TRBV5-1
j_gene: TRBJ1-6
abundance: NA

CDR3aa: CASSIVVGEGYGYTF
CDR3nt: TGTGCCAGTAGTATAGTCGTCGGGGAAGGGTATGGCTACACCTTC
d_gene: NA
v_gene: TRBV19
j_gene: TRBJ1-2
abundance: once

CDR3aa: CASSLGNTIYF
CDR3nt: TGTGCCAGCAGCCTCGGAAACACCATATATTTT
d_gene: NA
v_gene: TRBV12-3/TRBV12-4
j_gene: TRBJ1-3
abundance: few

CDR3aa: CSVVRYSREPEAFF
CDR3nt: TGCAGCGTTGTCCGTTATAGTCGGGAGCCTGAAGCTTTCTTT
d_gene: NA
v_gene: TRBV29-1
j_gene: TRBJ1-1
abundance: NA

CDR3aa: CASSISRNTIYF
CDR3nt: TGTGCCAGCAGTATCTCTCGAAACACCATATATTTT
d_gene: NA
v_gene: TRBV12-3/TRBV12-4
j_gene: TRBJ1-3
abundance: few

CDR3aa: CASSLSGQGAGELFF
CDR3nt: TGTGCCAGCAGCTTAAGCGGCCAGGGGGCCGGGGAGCTGTTTTTT
d_gene: TRBD1
v_gene: TRBV7-3
j_gene: TRBJ2-2
abundance: NA

CDR3aa: CASSLSGTGTYEQYF
CDR3nt: TGTGCCAGCAGCTTATCCGGGACAGGGACTTACGAGCAGTACTTC
d_gene: TRBD1
v_gene: TRBV7-9
j_gene: TRBJ2-7
abundance: NA

CDR3aa: CASSSLAGGMETQYF
CDR3nt: TGTGCCAGCAGCTCTCTAGCGGGGGGCATGGAGACCCAGTACTTC
d_gene: TRBD2
v_gene: TRBV7-3
j_gene: TRBJ2-5
abundance: NA

CDR3aa: CASSLTRGLLETQYF
CDR3nt: TGTGCCAGCTCACTGACCAGGGGACTACTCGAGACCCAGTACTTC
d_gene: NA
v_gene: TRBV18
j_gene: TRBJ2-5
abundance: NA

CDR3aa: CASRNQGAAGYTF
CDR3nt: TGTGCCAGCAGAAACCAGGGGGCGGCTGGCTACACCTTC
d_gene: TRBD1
v_gene: TRBV5-5
j_gene: TRBJ1-2
abundance: NA

CDR3aa: CASSQGAVSYEQYF
CDR3nt: TGCGCCAGCAGCCAGGGGGCGGTGTCCTACGAGCAGTACTTC
d_gene: TRBD1
v_gene: TRBV5-1
j_gene: TRBJ2-7
abundance: NA

CDR3aa: CASTHRGGRLTDTQYF
CDR3nt: TGTGCCAGTACCCATAGGGGGGGGAGGCTGACAGATACGCAGTATTTT
d_gene: NA
v_gene: TRBV19
j_gene: TRBJ2-3
abundance: NA

CDR3aa: CASSPGGKNIQYF
CDR3nt: TGTGCCAGCAGCCCCGGGGGGAAAAACATTCAGTACTTC
d_gene: TRBD2
v_gene: TRBV7-9
j_gene: TRBJ2-4
abundance: NA

CDR3aa: CASSLVTGTDTQYF
CDR3nt: TGTGCCAGCAGCTTAGTGACAGGTACAGATACGCAGTATTTT
d_gene: NA
v_gene: TRBV7-9
j_gene: TRBJ2-3
abundance: NA

CDR3aa: CASSAHRGKGTEAFF
CDR3nt: TGTGCCAGTAGTGCTCACAGGGGAAAGGGCACTGAAGCTTTCTTT
d_gene: TRBD1
v_gene: TRBV19
j_gene: TRBJ1-1
abundance: NA

CDR3aa: CASSQGPEDYEQYF
CDR3nt: TGCGCCAGCAGCCAAGGTCCAGAAGACTACGAGCAGTACTTC
d_gene: NA
v_gene: TRBV4-1
j_gene: TRBJ2-7
abundance: NA

CDR3aa: CASSTTTGANVLTF
CDR3nt: TGTGCCAGCAGTACTACCACTGGGGCCAACGTCCTGACTTTC
d_gene: NA
v_gene: TRBV27
j_gene: TRBJ2-6
abundance: once

CDR3aa: CASSFRVEAFF
CDR3nt: TGTGCCAGCAGCTTCAGGGTCGAAGCTTTCTTT
d_gene: NA
v_gene: TRBV7-6
j_gene: TRBJ1-1
abundance: NA

CDR3aa: CASSEDRANQPQHF
CDR3nt: TGTGCCAGCAGTGAGGACAGGGCCAATCAGCCCCAGCATTTT
d_gene: TRBD1
v_gene: TRBV6-1
j_gene: TRBJ1-5
abundance: NA